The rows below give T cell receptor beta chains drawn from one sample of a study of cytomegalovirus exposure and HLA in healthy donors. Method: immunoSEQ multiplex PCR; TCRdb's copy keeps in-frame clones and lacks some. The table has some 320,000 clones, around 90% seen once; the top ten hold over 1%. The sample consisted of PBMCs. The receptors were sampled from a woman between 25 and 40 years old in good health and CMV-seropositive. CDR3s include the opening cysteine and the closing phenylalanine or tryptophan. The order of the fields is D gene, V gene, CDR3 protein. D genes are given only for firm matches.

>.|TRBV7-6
CASSLGKYNEQFF
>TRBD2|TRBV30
CAWSWLAGAGDTQYF
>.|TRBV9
CASSVGGFGSGNTIYF
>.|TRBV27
CASSFYSYNEQFF
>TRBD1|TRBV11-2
CASSPIDRAYGYTF
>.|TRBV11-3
CASSSGSGELFF
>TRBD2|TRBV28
CASSSLAGGQETQYF
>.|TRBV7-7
CASSLRYGETQYF
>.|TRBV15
CATSTDRIYGYTF
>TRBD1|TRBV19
CASSIVQGEVDTQYF